This T cell receptor beta chain was identified during a study of OX40 agonist ivuxolimab in advanced cancers. Study-wide background: Ivuxolimab, an antibody that agonizes OX40 (CD134), was administered to the patients. Three patients responded partially, comprising one with hepatocellular carcinoma and two with cutaneous melanoma. Dose-escalation patients' cancers were hepatocellular carcinoma, melanoma, renal cell or head and neck cancer. The study's findings and limits: Expanded peripheral T cell antigen specificity was not determined.

Libraries were prepared by immunoSEQ multiplex PCR; TCRdb keeps only in-frame clonotypes and omits some of them. The sample shows 75,000 to 100,000 clones, approximately 84% of them seen only once. As concerns this clone: What it binds is not known.

Source: CD4+ or CD8+ T cells sorted from blood, taken in a trial of the OX40 agonist ivuxolimab. The receptor was isolated from an adult with an advanced solid tumor such as melanoma, head and neck, liver or kidney cancer.

The CDR3: CASSDSGLPGDTGELFF. Here the CDR3 DNA reads TGCGCCAGCAGCGATTCGGGACTCCCCGGCGACACCGGGGAGCTGTTTTTT. The rearrangement joins TRBV5-1 to TRBJ2-2, with a possible D match to TRBD2 (6 bases). Deletions cut 4 bases from V and 3 bases from J, with 19 bases between. The CDR3 is made up of 17 amino acids. CDR1 is SGHRS and CDR2 is YFSETQ in the germline V gene. Complete variable domain (other parts from reference TRBV5-1 and TRBJ2-2): KAGVTQTPRYLIKTRGQQVTLSCSPISGHRSVSWYQQTPGQGLQFLFEYFSETQRNKGNFPGRFSGRQFSNSRSEMNVSTLELGDSALYLCASSDSGLPGDTGELFFGEGSRLTVL.